A selection of T cell receptor beta chains follows, all from one sample in a study of cytomegalovirus exposure and HLA in healthy donors. Produced via immunoSEQ multiplex PCR; TCRdb's table is partial and in-frame only. The sample gives 110,000 to 150,000 clones, 65% to 85% of which show up once; over 6.5% is in the top ten. Material for sequencing was PBMCs. These receptors all stem from a man aged 25-45 years in good health and CMV-seronegative. The CDR3 runs from the conserved cysteine through the conserved F or W. A D gene is named only where the DNA matches it firmly. Clone size, where shown, is once, few, many, or a class for clones that have expanded.

cdr3_length,v_call,j_call,clone_size,d_call,cdr3_nt,cdr3_aa
15,TRBV18,TRBJ2-7,NA,NA,TGTGCCAGCTCACCACCGAGCCGTGGCGGGGTCGAGCAGTACTTC,CASSPPSRGGVEQYF
14,TRBV28,TRBJ1-4,NA,NA,TGTGCCAGCACCCTAATGGACAGCGGAGAAAAACTGTTTTTT,CASTLMDSGEKLFF
17,TRBV4-1,TRBJ2-7,NA,NA,TGCGCCAGCAGCCAAGTAGCGGCGGGGAAGGCCCTCCACGAGCAGTACTTC,CASSQVAAGKALHEQYF
14,TRBV7-9,TRBJ2-7,NA,NA,TGTGCCAGCAGCGCGGGCTTAAGAGAACACGAGCAGTACTTC,CASSAGLREHEQYF
14,TRBV18,TRBJ1-5,once,TRBD1,TGTGCCAGCTCATCACAGGGGTCCAATCAGCCCCAGCATTTT,CASSSQGSNQPQHF
12,TRBV5-1,TRBJ2-3,once,NA,TGCGCCAGCCAGGACAACACAGATACGCAGTATTTT,CASQDNTDTQYF
13,TRBV2,TRBJ1-5,NA,TRBD1,TGTGCCAGCGGGACAGGGGGCAGTCAGCCCCAGCATTTT,CASGTGGSQPQHF
13,TRBV6-6,TRBJ2-5,NA,TRBD1,TGTGCCAGCAGTGCGGGACAGGGAGAGACCCAGTACTTC,CASSAGQGETQYF
18,TRBV28,TRBJ2-3,NA,TRBD2,TGTGCCAGCAGTGGACCATCCGGGACTAGCGGGAGAGCAGATACGCAGTATTTT,CASSGPSGTSGRADTQYF
16,TRBV5-1,TRBJ2-3,NA,TRBD2,TGCGCCAGCAGCTTGGGACTAGCGGCTAGCACAGATACGCAGTATTTT,CASSLGLAASTDTQYF
18,TRBV5-1,TRBJ2-7,NA,TRBD1,TGCGCCAGCAGCTCCAAGCCTTCGACAGGGGGCAGCTCCTACGAGCAGTACTTC,CASSSKPSTGGSSYEQYF
11,TRBV29-1,TRBJ1-2,few,NA,TGCAGCGCCTCATGGTGGAGTGGCTACACCTTC,CSASWWSGYTF
14,TRBV15,TRBJ2-5,NA,NA,TGTGCCACCAGCAGAGGAAAAGGGAGGGAGACCCAGTACTTC,CATSRGKGRETQYF
14,TRBV6-5,TRBJ2-7,NA,NA,TGTGCCAGCAGTGAAGGGGCCTCCGGCTACGAGCAGTACTTC,CASSEGASGYEQYF
12,TRBV11-2,TRBJ2-5,NA,TRBD1,TGTGCCAGCAGGCCTCCAGGGGGGACCCAGTACTTC,CASRPPGGTQYF